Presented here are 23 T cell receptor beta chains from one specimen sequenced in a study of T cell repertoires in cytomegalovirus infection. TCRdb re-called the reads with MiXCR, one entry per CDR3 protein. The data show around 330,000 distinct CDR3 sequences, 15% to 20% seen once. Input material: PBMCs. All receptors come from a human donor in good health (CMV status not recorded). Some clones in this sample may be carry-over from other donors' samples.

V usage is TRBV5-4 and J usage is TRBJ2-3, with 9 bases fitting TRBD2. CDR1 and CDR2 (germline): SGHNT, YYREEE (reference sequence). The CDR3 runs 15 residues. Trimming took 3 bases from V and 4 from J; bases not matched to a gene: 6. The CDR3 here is CASSSPQRGADTQYF. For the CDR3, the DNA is TGTGCCAGCAGCTCCCCGCAGCGGGGGGCAGATACGCAGTATTTT.

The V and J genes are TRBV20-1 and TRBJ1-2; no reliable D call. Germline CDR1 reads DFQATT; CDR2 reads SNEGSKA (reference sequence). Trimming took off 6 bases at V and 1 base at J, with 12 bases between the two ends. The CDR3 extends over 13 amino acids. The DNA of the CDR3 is TGCAGTGCACGGACCGGACTTAACTATGGCTACACCTTC. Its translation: CSARTGLNYGYTF.

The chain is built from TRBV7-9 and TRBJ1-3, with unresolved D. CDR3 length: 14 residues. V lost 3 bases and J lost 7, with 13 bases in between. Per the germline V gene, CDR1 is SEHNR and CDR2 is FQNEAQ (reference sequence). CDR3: CASSLSQGSNTIYF. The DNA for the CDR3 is TGTGCCAGCAGCTTGTCTCAAGGGAGCAACACCATATATTTT. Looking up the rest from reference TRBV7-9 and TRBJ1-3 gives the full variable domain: DTGVSQNPRHKITKRGQNVTFRCDPISEHNRLYWYRQTLGQGPEFLTYFQNEAQLEKSRLLSDRFSAERPKGSFSTLEIQRTEQGDSAMYLCASSLSQGSNTIYFGEGSWLTVV.

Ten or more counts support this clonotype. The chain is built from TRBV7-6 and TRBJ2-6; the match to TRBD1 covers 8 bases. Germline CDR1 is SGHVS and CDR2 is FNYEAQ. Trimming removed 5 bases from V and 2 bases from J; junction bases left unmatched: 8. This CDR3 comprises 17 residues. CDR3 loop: CASSRQGTWAGANVLTF. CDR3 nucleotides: TGTGCCAGCAGCCGACAGGGGACGTGGGCTGGGGCCAACGTCCTGACTTTC.

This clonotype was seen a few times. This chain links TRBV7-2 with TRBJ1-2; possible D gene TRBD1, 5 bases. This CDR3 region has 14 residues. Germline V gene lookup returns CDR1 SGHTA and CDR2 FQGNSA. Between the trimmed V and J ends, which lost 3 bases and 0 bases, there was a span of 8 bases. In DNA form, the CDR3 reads TGTGCCAGCAGCTTCGGGACCACTAACTATGGCTACACCTTC. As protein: CASSFGTTNYGYTF.

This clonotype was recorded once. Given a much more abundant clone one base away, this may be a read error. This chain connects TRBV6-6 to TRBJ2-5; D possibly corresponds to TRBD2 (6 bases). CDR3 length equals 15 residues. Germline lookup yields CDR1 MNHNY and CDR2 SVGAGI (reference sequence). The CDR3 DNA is TGTGCCTGCAGTTACTCGAGAGGACTACCCCTGCCCCAGTACTTC. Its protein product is CACSYSRGLPLPQYF.

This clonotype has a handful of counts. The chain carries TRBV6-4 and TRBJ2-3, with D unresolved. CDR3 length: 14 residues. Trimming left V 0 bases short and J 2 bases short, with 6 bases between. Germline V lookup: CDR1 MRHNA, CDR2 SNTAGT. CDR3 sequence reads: CASSDSSTTDTQYF. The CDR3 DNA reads TGTGCCAGCAGTGACTCCAGCACCACAGATACGCAGTATTTT.

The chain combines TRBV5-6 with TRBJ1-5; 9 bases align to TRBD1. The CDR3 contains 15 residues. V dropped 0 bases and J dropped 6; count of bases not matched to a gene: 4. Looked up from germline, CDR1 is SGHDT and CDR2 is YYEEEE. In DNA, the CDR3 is TGTGCCAGCAGCTTGGGACAGGGGGTCGGTCAGCCCCAGCATTTT. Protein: CASSLGQGVGQPQHF.

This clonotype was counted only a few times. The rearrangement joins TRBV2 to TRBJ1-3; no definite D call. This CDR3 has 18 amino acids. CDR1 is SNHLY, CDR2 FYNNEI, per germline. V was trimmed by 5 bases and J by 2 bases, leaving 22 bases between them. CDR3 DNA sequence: TGTGCCAGCAGTTTCCCGCTTAGAGAGACGAGTGCTGGAAACACCATATATTTT. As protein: CASSFPLRETSAGNTIYF.

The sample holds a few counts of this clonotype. CDR3 region: CSATIQGGTEAFF. The CDR3 region has the DNA TGCAGTGCTACCATCCAGGGGGGCACTGAAGCTTTCTTT. The chain carries TRBV20-1 and TRBJ1-1; 7 bases map to TRBD1. Trimming removed 4 bases from V and 4 bases from J; junction bases left unmatched: 6. In germline, CDR1 is DFQATT, CDR2 SNEGSKA (reference sequence). The CDR3 is made up of 13 amino acids.

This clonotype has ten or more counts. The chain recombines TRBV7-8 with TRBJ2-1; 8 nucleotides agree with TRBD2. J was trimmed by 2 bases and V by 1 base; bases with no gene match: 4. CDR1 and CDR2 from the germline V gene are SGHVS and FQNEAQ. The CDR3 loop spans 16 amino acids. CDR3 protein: CASSLEAGAPYNEQFF. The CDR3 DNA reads TGTGCCAGCAGCTTAGAAGCGGGGGCACCCTACAATGAGCAGTTCTTC. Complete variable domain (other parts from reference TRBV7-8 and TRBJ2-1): GAGVSQSPRYKVAKRGQDVALRCDPISGHVSLFWYQQALGQGPEFLTYFQNEAQLDKSGLPSDRFFAERPEGSVSTLKIQRTQQEDSAVYLCASSLEAGAPYNEQFFGPGTRLTVL.

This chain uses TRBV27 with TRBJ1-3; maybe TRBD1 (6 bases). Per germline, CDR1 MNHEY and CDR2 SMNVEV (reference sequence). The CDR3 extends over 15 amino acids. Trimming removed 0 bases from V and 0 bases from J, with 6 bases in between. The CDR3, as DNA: TGTGCCAGCAGTTTATCCAGGGGCTCTGGAAACACCATATATTTT. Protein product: CASSLSRGSGNTIYF.

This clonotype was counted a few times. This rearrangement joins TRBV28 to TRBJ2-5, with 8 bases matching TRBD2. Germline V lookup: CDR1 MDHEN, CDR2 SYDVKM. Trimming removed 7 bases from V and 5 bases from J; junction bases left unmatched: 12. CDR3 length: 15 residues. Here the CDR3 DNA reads TGTGCCAGCACCCCGGGAGGGTGGGAGAGGGAGACCCAGTACTTC. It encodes CASTPGGWERETQYF.

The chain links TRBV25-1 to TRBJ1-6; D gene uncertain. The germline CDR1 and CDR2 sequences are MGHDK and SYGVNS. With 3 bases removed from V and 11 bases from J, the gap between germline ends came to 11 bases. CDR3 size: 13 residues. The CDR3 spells CASSDSSATPLHF. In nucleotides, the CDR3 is TGTGCCAGCAGTGACAGCTCTGCCACACCCCTCCACTTT.

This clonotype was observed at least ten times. This CDR3 reads CASSLVGEPGNTIYF. CDR3 bases: TGTGCCAGCAGCTTAGTGGGAGAGCCTGGAAACACCATATATTTT. The gene calls are TRBV7-2 and TRBJ1-3; D remains unclear. The germline V gene has CDR1 SGHTA and CDR2 FQGNSA. The V end lost 1 base, the J end lost 2 bases, and 9 bases lay between the germline ends. This CDR3 has 15 residues.

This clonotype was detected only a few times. CDR3 protein: CASSPVAGGYFNEQFF. The CDR3, as DNA: TGTGCCAGCAGCCCCGTAGCGGGGGGTTACTTCAATGAGCAGTTCTTC. The chain links TRBV9 to TRBJ2-1, with TRBD2 matching over 10 bases. The length of the CDR3 is 16 residues. Germline CDR1 and CDR2: SGDLS and YYNGEE. V trimming: 4 bases; J trimming: 6 bases; junction bases outside the gene matches: 10.

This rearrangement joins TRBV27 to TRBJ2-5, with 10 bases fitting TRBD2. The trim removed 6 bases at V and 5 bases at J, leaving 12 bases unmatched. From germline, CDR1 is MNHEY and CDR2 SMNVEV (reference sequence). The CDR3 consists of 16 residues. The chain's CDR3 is CASRISGGAFRETQYF. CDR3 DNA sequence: TGTGCCAGCAGAATAAGCGGGGGGGCGTTTAGGGAGACCCAGTACTTC.

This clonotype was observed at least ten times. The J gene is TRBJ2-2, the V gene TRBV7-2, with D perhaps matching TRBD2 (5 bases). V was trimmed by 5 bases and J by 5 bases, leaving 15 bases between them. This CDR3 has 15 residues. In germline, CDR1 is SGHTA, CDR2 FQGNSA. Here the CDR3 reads CASSLLRGGTGELFF. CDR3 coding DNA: TGTGCCAGCAGCCTCCTCCGGGGTGGGACCGGGGAGCTGTTTTTT. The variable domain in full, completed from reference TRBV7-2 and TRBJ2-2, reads GAGVSQSPSNKVTEKGKDVELRCDPISGHTALYWYRQSLGQGLEFLIYFQGNSAPDKSGLPSDRFSAERTGGSVSTLTIQRTQQEDSAVYLCASSLLRGGTGELFFGEGSRLTVL.

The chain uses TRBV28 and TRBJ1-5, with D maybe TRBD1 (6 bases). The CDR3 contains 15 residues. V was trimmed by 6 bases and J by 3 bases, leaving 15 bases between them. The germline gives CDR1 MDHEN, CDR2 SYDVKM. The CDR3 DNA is TGTGCCAGCAGCGGTTTCGCGGGGGCCAATCAGCCCCAGCATTTT. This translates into CASSGFAGANQPQHF.

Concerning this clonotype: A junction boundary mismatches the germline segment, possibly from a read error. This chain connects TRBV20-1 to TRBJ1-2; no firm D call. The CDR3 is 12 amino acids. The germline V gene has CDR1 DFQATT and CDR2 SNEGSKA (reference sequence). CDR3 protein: CSARAGTVTWHF. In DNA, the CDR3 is TGCAGTGCTAGAGCCGGTACAGTGACGTGGCACTTC.

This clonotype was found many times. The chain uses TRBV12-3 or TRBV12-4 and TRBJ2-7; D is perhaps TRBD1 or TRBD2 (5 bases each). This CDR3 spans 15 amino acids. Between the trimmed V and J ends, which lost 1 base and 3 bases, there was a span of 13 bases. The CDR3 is CASSLGGGQVYEQYF. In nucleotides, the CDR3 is TGTGCCAGCAGTTTAGGTGGAGGACAAGTCTACGAGCAGTACTTC.

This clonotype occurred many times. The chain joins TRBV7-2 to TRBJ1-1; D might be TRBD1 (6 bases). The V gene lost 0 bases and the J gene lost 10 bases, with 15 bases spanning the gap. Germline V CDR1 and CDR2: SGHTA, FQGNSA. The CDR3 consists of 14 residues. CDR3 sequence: CASSLATRGVGAFF. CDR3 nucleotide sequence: TGTGCCAGCAGCTTAGCGACCAGGGGAGTCGGAGCTTTCTTT. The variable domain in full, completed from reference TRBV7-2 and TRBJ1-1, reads GAGVSQSPSNKVTEKGKDVELRCDPISGHTALYWYRQSLGQGLEFLIYFQGNSAPDKSGLPSDRFSAERTGGSVSTLTIQRTQQEDSAVYLCASSLATRGVGAFFGQGTRLTVV.

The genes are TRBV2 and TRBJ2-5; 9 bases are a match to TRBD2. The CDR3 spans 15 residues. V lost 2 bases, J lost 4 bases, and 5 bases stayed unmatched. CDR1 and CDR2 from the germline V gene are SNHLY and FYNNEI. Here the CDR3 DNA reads TGTGCCAGCAGTGAACGGCGGGGGGGCGGAGAGACCCAGTACTTC. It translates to CASSERRGGGETQYF.